This T cell receptor beta chain was recorded in a study of CD8 T cells in Susac syndrome. As regards this clonotype: Its antigen remains unidentified.

This CDR3 has 14 residues. V was shortened by 6 bases and J by 0 bases, with 11 bases between the two germline ends. Germline V gene lookup returns CDR1 SQVTM and CDR2 ANQGSEA. Blood CD8+ and CD4+ T cells underwent high-throughput TCR beta sequencing. cDNA came from roughly 0.47 to 1 ug RNA primed by random hexamers. The authors amplified TCR beta CDR3 across 54 Vbeta and 13 Jbeta using immunoSEQ multiplex PCR. Each CDR3 protein is one row after TCRdb ran MiXCR on the immunoSEQ multiplex PCR reads. The table includes a few hundred thousand distinct CDR3 sequences, approximately 95% detected once. Findings of the study overall: It was acknowledged by the study that relatively few individuals were included in its TCR sequencing and HLA analysis.

The clonotype originates from a human donor with multiple sclerosis. The sample was CD4+ T cells from PBMCs. This sequence joins TRBV29-1 and TRBJ1-4; the D is unclear. The CDR3 loop is CSVLTGSTNEKLFF. The CDR3 nucleotides read TGCAGCGTCCTGACCGGCTCAACTAATGAAAAACTGTTTTTT.